These 11 T cell receptor beta chains were all obtained from the same sample, sequenced in a study of blood T cell repertoires in COVID-19. Some clones are missing from TCRdb's copy, which holds only in-frame ones; the method was immunoSEQ multiplex PCR. This repertoire shows approximately 38,000 clones, approximately 96% found once; its top ten account for 4.1%. The sequenced material came from peripheral blood. These receptors were obtained from a human donor with active COVID-19. The donor label of this sample is uncertain.

The CDR3 sequence: CASSKASGTGSYSPLHF. CDR3 bases: TGTGCCAGCAGCAAAGCCTCTGGGACAGGGTCTTATTCACCCCTCCACTTT. The rearrangement uses TRBV21-1 and TRBJ1-6; TRBD1 is taken as the D call from the table, unchecked against the DNA. TRBV21-1 counts as a pseudogene. This CDR3 is built from 17 residues.

The chain uses TRBV18 and TRBJ2-5, with TRBD1 as a possible D gene (6 bases). Trimming took off 4 bases at V and 5 bases at J, with 17 bases between the two ends. This CDR3 has 15 residues. Looked up from germline, CDR1 is KGHSH and CDR2 is LQKENI. In DNA, the CDR3 is TGTGCCAGCTCACTAAACTCTAACAGGGTCGAGACCCAGTACTTC. It is translated as CASSLNSNRVETQYF.

The J gene is TRBJ1-6, the V gene TRBV5-1; possibly TRBD1 for D (5 bases). The CDR3 is 16 residues long. The germline V and J ends were trimmed by 4 bases and 3 bases, with 14 bases remaining between them. Germline loops: CDR1 SGHRS, CDR2 YFSETQ. The CDR3 loop is CASSPWGGDYNSPLHF. The CDR3 nucleotides read TGCGCCAGCAGCCCGTGGGGGGGAGACTATAATTCACCCCTCCACTTT.

As DNA, the CDR3 is TGTGCCAGCAGCTCGGGACTAGCGCCAGAGCGAGAGACCCAGTACTTC. Translating gives CASSSGLAPERETQYF. The chain recombines TRBV9 with TRBJ2-5, with TRBD2 identical over 10 bases. The CDR3 is 16 amino acids. In germline, CDR1 is SGDLS, CDR2 YYNGEE. V lost 4 bases to trimming and J lost 4 bases; unmatched junction nucleotides: 10.

The rearrangement joins TRBV19 to TRBJ1-2; the match to TRBD1 covers 9 bases. Germline CDR1 and CDR2: LNHDA and SQIVND (reference sequence). The V gene end was trimmed by 5 bases and the J gene end by 8 bases; junction bases not matched to a gene: 15. CDR3 length equals 16 residues. CDR3: CASSWGKDRGLLGYTF. CDR3 nucleotide sequence: TGTGCCAGTAGTTGGGGGAAGGACAGGGGACTTTTGGGCTACACCTTC.

The genes are TRBV20-1 and TRBJ2-1; 7 nucleotides align to TRBD1. V gave up 3 bases and J gave up 7 bases; unmatched junction bases: 6. Germline V gene lookup returns CDR1 DFQATT and CDR2 SNEGSKA (reference sequence). The CDR3 contains 13 residues. CDR3 coding DNA: TGCAGTGCTAGTTGGACAGGTGGGAATGAGCAGTTCTTC. Protein sequence: CSASWTGGNEQFF.

V and J are TRBV3-1 (or the pseudogene TRBV3-2) and TRBJ1-5; the D gene is possibly TRBD1 (5 bases). This CDR3 comprises 14 residues. Trimming removed 1 base from V and 6 bases from J, with 10 bases in between. The germline CDR1 and CDR2 sequences are LGHDT and YNNKEL (reference sequence). CDR3: CASSQVAGGQPQHF. The DNA of the CDR3 is TGTGCCAGCAGCCAAGTAGCCGGGGGTCAGCCCCAGCATTTT.

This CDR3 reads CSAGREAGQYF. For the CDR3, the DNA is TGCAGTGCTGGGAGGGAGGCAGGGCAGTATTTT. This rearrangement joins TRBV20-1 to TRBJ2-3, with 7 bases fitting TRBD2. Trimming cost V 5 bases and J 11 bases; bases outside gene matches: 7. This CDR3 has 11 amino acids. The germline V gene has CDR1 DFQATT and CDR2 SNEGSKA (reference sequence).

The rearrangement uses TRBV7-2 and TRBJ2-1, with TRBD1 matching 10 bases. CDR1 is SGHTA and CDR2 is FQGNSA in the germline V gene. The length of the CDR3 is 16 residues. After removal of 5 bases from V and 7 bases from J, the junction contained 11 bases not matched to a gene. CDR3 sequence: CASSAWGTGVRNEQFF. CDR3 DNA sequence: TGTGCCAGCAGCGCATGGGGGACAGGGGTCAGGAATGAGCAGTTCTTC.

The chain carries TRBV5-5 and TRBJ2-3, with TRBD2 identical over 9 bases. The V gene's germline CDR1 is SGHKS and CDR2 YYEKEE (reference sequence). The CDR3 runs 16 residues. V dropped 0 bases and J dropped 2; count of bases not matched to a gene: 4. The CDR3, as DNA: TGTGCCAGCAGCTTGGTAGCGGGGGTCATCACAGATACGCAGTATTTT. It codes for CASSLVAGVITDTQYF.

The V gene is TRBV28, the J gene TRBJ1-2, with a tentative D call TRBD1 (5 bases). Trimming stripped 4 bases from V and 4 bases from J, with 25 bases between. The CDR3 runs 18 residues. The germline V gene encodes CDR1 MDHEN and CDR2 SYDVKM. The CDR3 sequence: CASSSYIPVRASPYGYTF. DNA of the CDR3: TGTGCCAGCAGTTCTTATATACCGGTCAGGGCGAGTCCCTATGGCTACACCTTC.